The sequence of this T cell receptor beta chain was determined in a study of OX40 agonist ivuxolimab in advanced cancers. This CDR3 is 14 amino acids long. V lost 6 bases and J lost 6; bases outside the gene matches: 10. Germline loops: CDR1 SGHVS, CDR2 FQNEAQ. General study points: CD4+ and CD8+ T cells in blood underwent clonal expansion by week 6 at 0.1 to 3.0 mg/kg.

Regarding this clone: Its cognate antigen is unknown.

The data were produced by immunoSEQ multiplex PCR, yet TCRdb's version contains in-frame clones alone and is incomplete. The sample carries more than 60,000 clones, approximately 90% recorded once. The sequence was collected from an adult with an advanced solid tumor such as melanoma, head and neck, liver or kidney cancer. This specimen was CD4+ or CD8+ T cells sorted from blood, taken in a trial of the OX40 agonist ivuxolimab. The chain combines TRBV7-8 with TRBJ2-7; TRBD1 matches at 8 bases. The CDR3 loop is CASRGTGPTGEQYF. CDR3 in DNA: TGTGCCAGCAGGGGGACAGGCCCCACCGGCGAGCAGTACTTC.